Reported below is one T cell receptor beta chain. Its target is unknown. This record comes from a study of shared clonotypes between healthy human individuals. Regarding the study as a whole: Clonotype sharing across donors was expected to vary with sequencing depth. Estimated clonotype richness was generally higher in naive than memory subsets.

This CDR3 region has 13 residues. The V end lost 0 bases, the J end lost 15 bases, and 16 bases lay between the germline ends. The germline V gene encodes CDR1 SGHDT and CDR2 YYEEEE. Naive CD8 cells, CD45RO-negative and positively selected for CCR7, excluded terminally differentiated effector memory CD45RA+ cells. Data came from immunoSEQ multiplex PCR; TCRdb stores just in-frame clones and leaves some out. The sample includes around 2,000,000 clones, roughly 91% of them seen just once. The source of this sequence is a man younger than 35 in good health. Some clones in this sample may be carry-over from other donors' samples. The sequenced sample consisted of naive CD8+ T cells from PBMCs. The chain links TRBV5-6 to TRBJ2-1; D unresolved. The CDR3 nucleotides are TGTGCCAGCAGCTTGGCCCCCGCCCCAGGACGGTTCTTC. This gives the protein CASSLAPAPGRFF.